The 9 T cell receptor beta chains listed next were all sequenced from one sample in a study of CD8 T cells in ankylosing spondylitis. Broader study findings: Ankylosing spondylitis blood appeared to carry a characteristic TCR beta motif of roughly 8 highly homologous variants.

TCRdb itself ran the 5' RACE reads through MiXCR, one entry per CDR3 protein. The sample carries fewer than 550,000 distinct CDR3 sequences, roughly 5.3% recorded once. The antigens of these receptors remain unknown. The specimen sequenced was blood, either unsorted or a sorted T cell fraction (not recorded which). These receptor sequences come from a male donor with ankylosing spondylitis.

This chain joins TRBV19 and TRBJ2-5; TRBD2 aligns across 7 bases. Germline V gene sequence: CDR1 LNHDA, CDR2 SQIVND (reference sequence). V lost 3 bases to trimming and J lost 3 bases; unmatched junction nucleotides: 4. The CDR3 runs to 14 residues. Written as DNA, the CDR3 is TGTGCCAGTAGTATGGGAGGGTTTAAAGAGACCCAGTACTTC. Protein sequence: CASSMGGFKETQYF.

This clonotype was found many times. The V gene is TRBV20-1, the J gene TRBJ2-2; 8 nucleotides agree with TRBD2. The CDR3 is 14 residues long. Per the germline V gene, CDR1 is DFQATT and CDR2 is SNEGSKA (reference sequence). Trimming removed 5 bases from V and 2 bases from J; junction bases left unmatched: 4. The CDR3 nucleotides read TGCAGTGCTGCCCGGACTAGCAACACCGGGGAGCTGTTTTTT. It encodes CSAARTSNTGELFF.

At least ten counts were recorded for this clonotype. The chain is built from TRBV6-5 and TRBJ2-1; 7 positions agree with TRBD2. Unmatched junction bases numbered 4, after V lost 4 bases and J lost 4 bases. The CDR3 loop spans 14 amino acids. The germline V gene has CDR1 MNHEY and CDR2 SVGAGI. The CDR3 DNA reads TGTGCCAGCAGTTTAGCGGGTTTTTACAATGAGCAGTTCTTC. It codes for CASSLAGFYNEQFF.

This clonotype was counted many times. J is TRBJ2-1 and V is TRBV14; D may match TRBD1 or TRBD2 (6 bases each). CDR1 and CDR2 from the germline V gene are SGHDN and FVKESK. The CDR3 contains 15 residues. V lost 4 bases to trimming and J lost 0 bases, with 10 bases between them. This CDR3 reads CASSRRGNSYNEQFF. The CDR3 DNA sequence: TGTGCCAGCAGCCGGAGGGGGAACTCCTACAATGAGCAGTTCTTC.

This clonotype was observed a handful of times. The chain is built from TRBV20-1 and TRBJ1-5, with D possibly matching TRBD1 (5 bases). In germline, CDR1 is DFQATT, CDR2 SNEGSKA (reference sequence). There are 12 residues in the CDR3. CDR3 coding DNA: TGCGGGGCCGCGGGGGGGAGCCAGCCCCAGCATTTT. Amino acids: CGAAGGSQPQHF.

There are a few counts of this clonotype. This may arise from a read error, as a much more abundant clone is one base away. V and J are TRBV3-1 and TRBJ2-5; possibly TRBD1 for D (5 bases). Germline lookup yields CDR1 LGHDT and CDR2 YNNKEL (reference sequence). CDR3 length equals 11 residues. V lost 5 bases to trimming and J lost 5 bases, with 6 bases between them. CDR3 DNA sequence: TGTGCCAGCAGCAACAGGGAGACCCAGTACTTC. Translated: CASSNRETQYF.

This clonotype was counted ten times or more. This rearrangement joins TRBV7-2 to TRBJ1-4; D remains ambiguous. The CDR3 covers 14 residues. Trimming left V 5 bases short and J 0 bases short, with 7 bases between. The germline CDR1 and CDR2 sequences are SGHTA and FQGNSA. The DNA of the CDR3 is TGTGCCAGCAGCCCCTGGGCAACTAATGAAAAACTGTTTTTT. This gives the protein CASSPWATNEKLFF.

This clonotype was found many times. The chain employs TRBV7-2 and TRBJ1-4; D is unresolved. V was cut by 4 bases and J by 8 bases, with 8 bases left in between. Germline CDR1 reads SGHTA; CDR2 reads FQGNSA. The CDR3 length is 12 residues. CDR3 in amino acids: CASSSQLEKLFF. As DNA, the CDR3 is TGTGCCAGCAGCTCCCAGTTGGAAAAACTGTTTTTT.

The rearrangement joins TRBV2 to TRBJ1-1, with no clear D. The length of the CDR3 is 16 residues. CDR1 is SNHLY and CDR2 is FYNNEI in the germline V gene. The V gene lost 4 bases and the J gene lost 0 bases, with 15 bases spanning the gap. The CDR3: CASSGDPIYMNTEAFF. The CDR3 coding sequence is TGTGCCAGCAGTGGGGATCCGATTTACATGAACACTGAAGCTTTCTTT. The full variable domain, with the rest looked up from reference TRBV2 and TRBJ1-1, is EPEVTQTPSHQVTQMGQEVILRCVPISNHLYFYWYRQILGQKVEFLVSFYNNEISEKSEIFDDQFSVERPDGSNFTLKIRSTKLEDSAMYFCASSGDPIYMNTEAFFGQGTRLTVV.